The 26 T cell receptor beta chains presented below share a single source sample, sequenced in a study of T cells in Graves' hyperthyroidism and ophthalmopathy. There were TCR beta CDR3 regions amplified from RNA transcripts. The HTBI set primed first-round TCR CDR3 RT-PCR. Using its own MiXCR run on the multiplex PCR reads, TCRdb lists one record per CDR3 protein. The sample consists of around 290,000 distinct CDR3 sequences, roughly 15% of them appearing once. The sequencing sample was made of blood. The source of these receptors is a woman in her twenties or thirties with Graves' hyperthyroidism that later progressed to Graves' ophthalmopathy.

This clonotype came up many times. CDR3 sequence (DNA): TGTGCCAGCAGCTTGGTCCTAGCGGTGTACCAAGAGACCCAGTACTTC. As protein: CASSLVLAVYQETQYF. The gene calls are TRBV5-6 and TRBJ2-5; 7 nucleotides match TRBD2. J gave up 0 bases and V 0 bases, and 5 bases lay outside the gene matches. Looked up from germline, CDR1 is SGHDT and CDR2 is YYEEEE. The CDR3 loop spans 16 amino acids.

The table lists this clonotype with many counts. The chain links TRBV4-3 to TRBJ2-1; the match to TRBD2 covers 9 bases. CDR3 length: 17 amino acids. The junction had 6 bases not matched to a gene; V was cut back by 1 base and J by 2 bases. Germline assignment: CDR1 LGHNA and CDR2 YSLEER. The CDR3 sequence: CASSQGLAGETYNEQFF. CDR3 nucleotides: TGCGCCAGCAGCCAAGGTTTAGCGGGGGAGACCTACAATGAGCAGTTCTTC.

This clonotype has at least ten counts. The chain uses TRBV7-2 and TRBJ2-1, with TRBD1 identical over 9 bases. Germline values: CDR1 SGHTA, CDR2 FQGNSA. The CDR3 has 15 amino acids. The trim removed 4 bases at V and 3 bases at J, leaving 4 bases unmatched. The DNA for the CDR3 is TGTGCCAGCAGCTCGGGGACAGGGAACTACAATGAGCAGTTCTTC. Translated, it gives CASSSGTGNYNEQFF.

This clonotype was seen at least ten times. The CDR3 coding sequence is TGTGCCACCAGCAGAGATCTTCTAGCGGGAGCCGAGCAGTACTTC. It yields the protein CATSRDLLAGAEQYF. The chain couples TRBV15 to TRBJ2-7; 10 bases line up with TRBD2. The CDR3 covers 15 residues. CDR1 LNHNV and CDR2 YYDKDF come from the germline V gene (reference sequence). With 0 bases clipped from V and 6 bases from J, the junction kept 5 bases outside the gene matches.

This clonotype was seen ten or more times. The chain employs TRBV30 and TRBJ1-6, with D perhaps TRBD1 (6 bases). The CDR3 extends over 14 amino acids. The V gene's germline CDR1 is GTSNPN and CDR2 SVGIG (reference sequence). Between the trimmed V and J ends, which lost 0 bases and 6 bases, there was a span of 9 bases. In nucleotides, the CDR3 is TGTGCCTGGAGTGTTATAGGGGGTAATTCACCCCTCCACTTT. It translates to CAWSVIGGNSPLHF.

This clonotype was seen many times. The V gene is TRBV7-9, the J gene TRBJ1-1; 8 bases map to TRBD1. The trim removed 5 bases at V and 4 bases at J, leaving 9 bases unmatched. This CDR3 comprises 15 residues. Per the germline V gene, CDR1 is SEHNR and CDR2 is FQNEAQ (reference sequence). The CDR3, as DNA: TGTGCCAGCAGCCGGAAACAGGGGGTTGGCACTGAAGCTTTCTTT. Its translation is CASSRKQGVGTEAFF.

CDR3 sequence: CASKGGATGEFF. CDR3 bases: TGTGCCAGTAAGGGAGGAGCGACAGGGGAGTTCTTC. The chain employs TRBV19 and TRBJ2-1; 8 nucleotides agree with TRBD1. With V trimmed by 7 bases and J by 14 bases, 10 bases remained unmatched. Germline V gene sequence: CDR1 LNHDA, CDR2 SQIVND (reference sequence). The CDR3 has 12 residues.

This clonotype turned up a few times. The V gene is TRBV19, the J gene TRBJ2-7; D is perhaps TRBD1 or TRBD2 (7 bases each). Germline lookup yields CDR1 LNHDA and CDR2 SQIVND (reference sequence). Trimming took off 7 bases at V and 2 bases at J, with 21 bases between the two ends. The CDR3 length is 16 residues. CDR3 sequence (DNA): TGTGCCAGTAAGAGGAGGGGGGGGACAGAGGCCTACGAGCAGTACTTC. It specifies CASKRRGGTEAYEQYF.

This clonotype was counted ten times or more. The chain is built from TRBV30 and TRBJ2-1, with unresolved D. This CDR3 region has 13 residues. V lost 3 bases and J 3 bases, leaving 9 bases between the germline ends. The germline CDR1 and CDR2 sequences are GTSNPN and SVGIG (reference sequence). The CDR3 spells CAWRLERYNEQFF. CDR3 DNA: TGTGCCTGGAGGCTGGAGCGCTACAATGAGCAGTTCTTC. Full variable domain (missing parts from reference TRBV30 and TRBJ2-1): SQTIHQWPATLVQPVGSPLSLECTVEGTSNPNLYWYRQAAGRGLQLLFYSVGIGQISSEVPQNLSASRPQDRQFILSSKKLLLSDSGFYLCAWRLERYNEQFFGPGTRLTVL.

This clonotype was detected ten times or more. The CDR3 here is CASSQDYMTGIEQYF. CDR3 DNA: TGCGCCAGCAGCCAAGATTACATGACGGGGATCGAGCAGTACTTC. This chain links TRBV4-1 with TRBJ2-7; tentative D call: TRBD2 (5 bases). CDR1 MGHRA and CDR2 YSYEKL come from the germline V gene. V was pared by 0 bases and J by 6 bases, with 15 bases between. This CDR3 contains 15 residues.

This clonotype occurred many times. This chain joins TRBV12-3 or TRBV12-4 and TRBJ2-1; D unclear. Trimming pared 5 bases from V and 1 base from J, leaving 12 bases between. The CDR3 loop spans 15 amino acids. CDR3 DNA sequence: TGTGCCAGCAGTCCGCAGGCTCGGTCCTACAATGAGCAGTTCTTC. Protein sequence: CASSPQARSYNEQFF.

In this sample, this clonotype turned up many times. The rearrangement uses TRBV20-1 and TRBJ1-2; unclear D gene. The CDR3 has 14 amino acids. V was cut by 3 bases and J by 3 bases, with 14 bases left in between. Germline V gene sequence: CDR1 DFQATT, CDR2 SNEGSKA (reference sequence). CDR3 residues: CSARELGRDYGYTF. The CDR3 coding sequence is TGCAGTGCTAGGGAATTAGGCAGAGACTATGGCTACACCTTC.

This clonotype was detected many times. The CDR3 loop reads CASSYLRTSQNTGELFF. The CDR3 DNA follows: TGTGCCAGCAGTTACCTGCGGACTAGCCAGAACACCGGGGAGCTGTTTTTT. The chain has TRBV6-2 or TRBV6-3 and TRBJ2-2, with 8 bases matching TRBD2. Trimming cost V 2 bases and J 1 base; bases outside gene matches: 6. The germline gives CDR1 MNHEY, CDR2 SVGEGT. This CDR3 is 17 amino acids long.

This clonotype appeared many times. The CDR3 nucleotides are TGCAGTGCTGGGACTAGCGTCAGCACAGATACGCAGTATTTT. It yields the protein CSAGTSVSTDTQYF. This rearrangement joins TRBV20-1 to TRBJ2-3; 10 bases agree with TRBD2. The CDR3 totals 14 residues. V lost 5 bases, J lost 0 bases, and 2 bases stayed unmatched. Germline CDR1 and CDR2: DFQATT and SNEGSKA (reference sequence).

The rearrangement joins TRBV4-1 to TRBJ2-3; no clear D gene. Looked up from germline, CDR1 is MGHRA and CDR2 is YSYEKL. Deletions cut 0 bases from V and 3 bases from J, with 10 bases between. The CDR3 has 15 residues. The CDR3: CASSQDWPGTDTQYF. As DNA, the CDR3 is TGCGCCAGCAGCCAAGATTGGCCAGGTACAGATACGCAGTATTTT.

The chain is built from TRBV12-3 or TRBV12-4 and TRBJ1-6; D is unclear. The CDR3 has 14 amino acids. V lost 1 base to trimming and J lost 13 bases, with 14 bases between them. The CDR3 here is CASSLDRGGVPLHF. The CDR3 coding sequence is TGTGCCAGCAGTTTAGACCGCGGAGGTGTCCCCCTCCACTTT.

The sample holds many counts of this clonotype. The rearrangement uses TRBV30 and TRBJ1-2; no reliable D call. The germline gives CDR1 GTSNPN, CDR2 SVGIG (reference sequence). This CDR3 is built from 14 residues. With 4 bases removed from V and 2 bases from J, the gap between germline ends came to 14 bases. The CDR3 bases are TGTGCCTGGAAGGTACGGGCGGGAAACTATGGCTACACCTTC. Protein product: CAWKVRAGNYGYTF.

Notes on this clonotype: Since a much larger clone is just one base distant, this may be a read error. V and J are TRBV12-3 or TRBV12-4 and TRBJ1-5; 9 nucleotides match TRBD1. V was pared by 6 bases and J by 6 bases, with 6 bases of the junction left unmatched. The CDR3 is 14 amino acids. The CDR3 coding sequence is TGTGCCAGCAGCGGGACAGGGCGAGGTCAGCCCCAGCATTTT. This sequence encodes CASSGTGRGQPQHF.

This clonotype showed up many times. V and J are TRBV27 and TRBJ2-5; maybe TRBD1 (5 bases). This CDR3 has 14 amino acids. Germline V CDR1 and CDR2: MNHEY, SMNVEV (reference sequence). Trimming pared 3 bases from V and 0 bases from J, leaving 8 bases between. The CDR3 DNA reads as TGTGCCAGCAGTTTGTCAGGGTACCAAGAGACCCAGTACTTC. Its translation is CASSLSGYQETQYF.

The V call is TRBV18, the J call TRBJ1-2, with D perhaps matching TRBD1 (6 bases). Germline CDR1 reads KGHSH; CDR2 reads LQKENI. This CDR3 contains 14 residues. V was clipped by 0 bases and J by 8 bases, with 13 bases between them. For the CDR3, the DNA is TGTGCCAGCTCACCACCTACAGCCGGGGGCGGCTACACCTTC. This codes for CASSPPTAGGGYTF.

This clonotype occurred many times. The J gene is TRBJ2-7, the V gene TRBV18; weak D call: TRBD1 (6 bases). This CDR3 region has 13 residues. Germline CDR1 reads KGHSH; CDR2 reads LQKENI. V lost 3 bases and J 7 bases, leaving 13 bases between the germline ends. Here the CDR3 reads CASSPRQGWEQYF. The CDR3, as DNA: TGTGCCAGCTCACCCCGGCAGGGGTGGGAGCAGTACTTC.

This clonotype has ten or more counts. V usage is TRBV6-1 and J usage is TRBJ1-2, with D possibly matching TRBD1 (6 bases). Trimming removed 5 bases at V and 8 bases at J, with 12 bases between. There are 12 residues in the CDR3. CDR1 and CDR2 from the germline V gene are MNHNS and SASEGT. CDR3 DNA sequence: TGTGCCAGCAGTAGGGGGGAAGGGGGCTACACCTTC. Its translation: CASSRGEGGYTF.

This clonotype appeared many times. The rearrangement joins TRBV30 to TRBJ1-5; 7 bases align to TRBD1. Germline V gives CDR1 GTSNPN, CDR2 SVGIG (reference sequence). V shed 1 base, J shed 4 bases, and the junction held 7 bases outside the gene matches. The length of the CDR3 is 15 residues. The CDR3 spells CAWSDLGQSNQPQHF. Written as DNA, the CDR3 is TGTGCCTGGAGTGACCTGGGACAGAGTAATCAGCCCCAGCATTTT.

This clonotype was observed many times. The chain links TRBV6-1 to TRBJ2-7; tentatively, D is TRBD1 or TRBD2 (5 bases each). The CDR3 is 15 residues long. Trimming took off 6 bases at V and 1 base at J, with 16 bases between the two ends. From germline, CDR1 is MNHNS and CDR2 SASEGT. Here the CDR3 DNA reads TGTGCCAGCAGCCCTGTTGGGACCGAATCCTACGAGCAGTACTTC. Translating it yields CASSPVGTESYEQYF.

In its sample, this clonotype was seen many times. J is TRBJ2-1 and V is TRBV10-3, with D unresolved. V dropped 2 bases and J dropped 7 bases, with 15 bases sitting between them. CDR3 size: 15 residues. CDR1 ENHRY and CDR2 SYGVKD come from the germline V gene. The CDR3 loop reads CAISEASSQRNEQFF. The CDR3, as DNA: TGTGCCATCAGTGAGGCCAGCTCCCAGAGGAATGAGCAGTTCTTC.

This clonotype was seen repeatedly, ten times or more. The chain uses TRBV7-9 and TRBJ2-1, with D perhaps being TRBD1 or TRBD2 (5 bases each). Per the germline V gene, CDR1 is SEHNR and CDR2 is FQNEAQ (reference sequence). The CDR3 has 15 amino acids. V was shortened by 1 base and J by 0 bases, with 7 bases between the two germline ends. CDR3 in DNA: TGTGCCAGCAGCTTAGGGGACCCCTCCTACAATGAGCAGTTCTTC. Its translation: CASSLGDPSYNEQFF.